This TCR beta chain emerged from a study of technical replicates of blood from several donors. Points on this clone: The junction does not match germline at one end; this may be a read error.

Germline lookup yields CDR1 SGHTA and CDR2 FQGNSA. This CDR3 has 14 residues. Profiling relied on immunoSEQ multiplex PCR, and the TCRdb table lists in-frame clones only, not all of them. The table records about 62,000 clones, 89% of them present only once. The specimen was PBMCs. The sequence was obtained from a human donor in good health. Some clones in this sample may be carry-over from other donors' samples. The chain recombines TRBV7-2 with TRBJ1-1; no clear D gene. CDR3 in amino acids: CVSSLGGSRTEAFF. The CDR3 DNA is TGTGTCAGCAGCTTAGGAGGCTCCCGGACTGAAGCTTTCTTT.